The 17 T cell receptor beta chains in this list originate from one sample, sequenced in a study of T cells in Graves' hyperthyroidism and ophthalmopathy (dated by TCRdb to the late 2010s). The method was multiplex PCR. The instrument given in TCRdb is Illumina HiSeq 2000. The TCR beta CDR3 regions were amplified from the RNA transcripts. The TCR CDR3 was subjected to a first round of RT-PCR using the HTBI primer set and the Qiagen OneStep RT-PCR kit. In-frame beta chains were kept once TCRdb had trimmed the public reads at Q25 with fastp and called clones with MiXCR. All rows with the same CDR3 protein become a single entry with the most common DNA and genes. The sample table contains hundreds of thousands of distinct CDR3 sequences; only one count was recorded for roughly 16% of them. The ten largest make up about 3.8% of the sample. The sequencing sample was made of blood. These receptors all stem from a woman aged 30 to 39 with Graves' hyperthyroidism.

This clonotype was seen many times. The chain couples TRBV5-1 to TRBJ2-1; 7 positions match TRBD2. The germline V gene encodes CDR1 SGHRS and CDR2 YFSETQ. The trim removed 5 bases at V and 2 bases at J, leaving 10 bases unmatched. CDR3 length: 16 amino acids. The CDR3 DNA reads as TGCGCCAGCAGATCACGGCGGGGGTCCGCCTACAATGAGCAGTTCTTC. Its protein product is CASRSRRGSAYNEQFF.

In its sample, this clonotype was seen a few times. The rearrangement joins TRBV30 to TRBJ2-1, with 9 nucleotides matching TRBD2. The length of the CDR3 is 15 residues. Germline trimming cut 2 bases from V and 7 bases from J; bases unmatched to any gene: 9. Germline CDR1 reads GTSNPN; CDR2 reads SVGIG (reference sequence). The CDR3 sequence: CAWSRAGGVHNEQFF. Here the CDR3 DNA reads TGTGCCTGGAGTCGGGCGGGAGGGGTTCATAATGAGCAGTTCTTC.

There are many counts of this clonotype. This chain links TRBV5-1 with TRBJ2-1; 9 nucleotides line up with TRBD2. Trimming cost V 1 base and J 8 bases; bases outside gene matches: 7. Germline-derived CDR1 and CDR2 are SGHRS and YFSETQ. The CDR3 contains 15 residues. The CDR3 DNA sequence: TGCGCCAGCAGCTTGTACAGCGGGAGGATTGATGAGCAGTTCTTC. Translation gives CASSLYSGRIDEQFF. Full variable domain (remainder filled in from reference TRBV5-1 and TRBJ2-1): KAGVTQTPRYLIKTRGQQVTLSCSPISGHRSVSWYQQTPGQGLQFLFEYFSETQRNKGNFPGRFSGRQFSNSRSEMNVSTLELGDSALYLCASSLYSGRIDEQFFGPGTRLTVL.

The chain employs TRBV5-1 and TRBJ2-2, with a possible D match to TRBD2 (5 bases). This CDR3 spans 18 amino acids. V was trimmed by 0 bases and J by 4 bases, leaving 19 bases between them. Germline CDR1 and CDR2: SGHRS and YFSETQ. The CDR3 is CASSLERVSGPLTGELFF. The CDR3 DNA follows: TGCGCCAGCAGCTTGGAAAGGGTCAGCGGACCCCTCACCGGGGAGCTGTTTTTT. Filled out from reference TRBV5-1 and TRBJ2-2, the complete variable domain reads KAGVTQTPRYLIKTRGQQVTLSCSPISGHRSVSWYQQTPGQGLQFLFEYFSETQRNKGNFPGRFSGRQFSNSRSEMNVSTLELGDSALYLCASSLERVSGPLTGELFFGEGSRLTVL.

This sequence joins TRBV25-1 and TRBJ2-7; D remains ambiguous. Trimming removed 6 bases at V and 2 bases at J, with 14 bases between. This CDR3 spans 14 amino acids. Germline assignment: CDR1 MGHDK and CDR2 SYGVNS. This CDR3 is CASSHYAAPYEQYF. CDR3 nucleotide sequence: TGTGCCAGCAGCCATTACGCCGCCCCCTACGAGCAGTACTTC.

This clonotype was counted at least ten times. This chain uses TRBV7-9 with TRBJ2-1; D may be TRBD1 (6 bases). V lost 5 bases and J lost 0, with 14 bases in between. CDR3 length: 16 residues. The germline CDR1 and CDR2 sequences are SEHNR and FQNEAQ (reference sequence). Written as DNA, the CDR3 is TGTGCCAGCAGCCAGGGGTGGGGGTCCTCCTACAATGAGCAGTTCTTC. Translation gives CASSQGWGSSYNEQFF.

CDR3 protein: CASSIAGDPYEQYF. As DNA, the CDR3 is TGTGCCAGTAGTATAGCGGGAGACCCCTACGAGCAGTACTTC. The genes are TRBV19 and TRBJ2-7; D is perhaps TRBD2 (6 bases). The CDR3 has 14 residues. V was shortened by 1 base and J by 2 bases, with 9 bases between the two germline ends. The germline CDR1 and CDR2 sequences are LNHDA and SQIVND (reference sequence).

This clonotype appeared many times. The chain is built from TRBV30 and TRBJ1-3, with D unresolved. This CDR3 has 14 residues. Per germline, CDR1 GTSNPN and CDR2 SVGIG (reference sequence). The V and J ends lost 4 bases and 0 bases respectively, with 10 bases between them. The CDR3 DNA follows: TGTGCCTGGAACTTTATCAGCTCTGGAAACACCATATATTTT. It specifies CAWNFISSGNTIYF.

This clonotype was detected ten times or more. This chain connects TRBV20-1 to TRBJ1-1; D is possibly TRBD1 (6 bases). This CDR3 spans 13 amino acids. Germline V lookup: CDR1 DFQATT, CDR2 SNEGSKA (reference sequence). V dropped 6 bases and J dropped 0 bases, with 11 bases sitting between them. The CDR3 is CSATGQLNTEAFF. CDR3 nucleotides: TGCAGTGCAACCGGACAGCTGAACACTGAAGCTTTCTTT.

J is TRBJ2-1 and V is TRBV11-2, with TRBD2 identical over 12 bases. V was pared by 2 bases and J by 9 bases, with 14 bases of the junction left unmatched. Germline V gene sequence: CDR1 SGHAT, CDR2 FQNNGV. The CDR3 is 18 residues long. The CDR3 loop reads CASSLRSGLAGGPGEQFF. DNA for the CDR3: TGTGCCAGCAGCTTAAGGTCGGGGCTAGCGGGAGGGCCGGGTGAGCAGTTCTTC.

J is TRBJ1-1 and V is TRBV10-3, with 7 bases aligning to TRBD1. CDR3 length: 14 residues. Per germline, CDR1 ENHRY and CDR2 SYGVKD. J was trimmed by 5 bases and V by 6 bases; bases with no gene match: 9. CDR3 bases: TGTGCCATCAGCCAAACAGGGGTCGGAACTGAAGCTTTCTTT. It translates to CAISQTGVGTEAFF.

The V call is TRBV19, the J call TRBJ2-7; maybe TRBD2 (5 bases). The CDR3 spans 14 residues. Per the germline V gene, CDR1 is LNHDA and CDR2 is SQIVND (reference sequence). The V and J ends lost 10 bases and 5 bases respectively, with 21 bases between them. The CDR3 region has the DNA TGTGCCACTGGGGTTCAGGCAGCGAGGGACGAGCAGTACTTC. The encoded protein is CATGVQAARDEQYF.

This clonotype was counted a few times. The chain carries TRBV7-3 and TRBJ2-2; 10 bases align to TRBD2. The length of the CDR3 is 16 residues. The ends lost 2 bases at V and 3 bases at J; junction bases unmatched: 3. The germline V gene has CDR1 SGHTA and CDR2 FQGTGA. The CDR3 sequence: CASSLYLAGDTGELFF. The CDR3, as DNA: TGTGCCAGCAGCTTATACCTAGCGGGAGACACCGGGGAGCTGTTTTTT.

There are many counts of this clonotype. The chain carries TRBV20-1 and TRBJ2-5; D is perhaps TRBD1 (5 bases). The CDR3 is 15 amino acids. CDR1 is DFQATT, CDR2 SNEGSKA, per germline (reference sequence). Trimming took off 3 bases at V and 5 bases at J, with 19 bases between the two ends. The CDR3 spells CSASTRQRRAETQYF. In nucleotides, the CDR3 is TGCAGTGCTAGTACTCGACAGCGAAGGGCGGAGACCCAGTACTTC.

This clonotype was detected a few times. This chain connects TRBV19 to TRBJ2-1, with D possibly matching TRBD2 (5 bases). This CDR3 comprises 16 residues. V lost 2 bases and J 0 bases, leaving 11 bases between the germline ends. Germline CDR1 and CDR2: LNHDA and SQIVND (reference sequence). This CDR3 reads CASSIWEFSSYNEQFF. CDR3 in DNA: TGTGCCAGTAGTATATGGGAGTTCAGCTCCTACAATGAGCAGTTCTTC. The full variable domain, rest sourced from reference TRBV19 and TRBJ2-1, is DGGITQSPKYLFRKEGQNVTLSCEQNLNHDAMYWYRQDPGQGLRLIYYSQIVNDFQKGDIAEGYSVSREKKESFPLTVTSAQKNPTAFYLCASSIWEFSSYNEQFFGPGTRLTVL.

This clonotype turned up a few times. The chain couples TRBV4-2 to TRBJ2-5, with 7 bases matching TRBD2. V was clipped by 4 bases and J by 5 bases; unmatched bases: 10. The CDR3 covers 15 residues. Germline CDR1 reads LGHNA; CDR2 reads YNFKEQ. The CDR3 DNA follows: TGTGCCAGCAGCCTGGGTGGGACTACCCCCGAGACCCAGTACTTC. Protein product: CASSLGGTTPETQYF.

This clonotype showed up just a few times. The rearrangement uses TRBV24-1 and TRBJ2-1; no reliable D call. V lost 2 bases, J lost 3 bases, and 19 bases lay in between. The CDR3 sequence is 18 residues long. Germline V CDR1 and CDR2: KGHDR, SFDVKD. CDR3 nucleotides: TGTGCCACCAGTGATTCTTTAGTATTTGGGCGGCACTACAATGAGCAGTTCTTC. Its protein is CATSDSLVFGRHYNEQFF.